Here is one TCR beta chain with its context. Expressed TCRB transcripts were sequenced, since all the RNA that had been isolated was reverse transcribed. Sequencing used immunoSEQ multiplex PCR; TCRdb keeps in-frame clones, though not all of them. Among some 900,000 clones listed, 17% were seen once. This specimen comes from a study of beta chain features in type 1 diabetes. The CDR3 is 16 residues long. J was trimmed by 3 bases and V by 3 bases; bases with no gene match: 7. Germline CDR1 and CDR2: LNHNV and YYDKDF (reference sequence). The chain is built from TRBV15 and TRBJ2-7; TRBD2 agrees at 11 bases. What was sequenced was naive CD4+ T cells from blood. The receptor's source is a woman between 18 and 29 years old in good health. CDR3 amino acids: CATSSVRLAGGYEQYF. The CDR3 DNA sequence: TGTGCCACCAGCAGTGTCCGGCTAGCGGGAGGCTACGAGCAGTACTTC.